Each of the 6 T cell receptor beta chains below was sequenced from the same sample in a study of cytomegalovirus exposure and HLA in healthy donors. PCR was performed using 60 Vbeta and 13 Jbeta primers. TCRdb keeps only in-frame clones here, not all; method: immunoSEQ multiplex PCR. The sample shows approximately 71,000 clones, less than 80% of them seen only once. The source material was PBMCs. These receptors came from a woman aged 40 to 50 in good health and CMV-seropositive.

This chain uses TRBV30 with TRBJ1-1, with 10 positions matching TRBD1. V trimming: 4 bases; J trimming: 8 bases; junction bases outside the gene matches: 4. Germline CDR1 reads GTSNPN; CDR2 reads SVGIG (reference sequence). CDR3 length: 12 amino acids. CDR3 coding DNA: TGTGCCTGGAACCGACAGGGGGCAGAAGCTTTCTTT. It specifies CAWNRQGAEAFF.

This chain connects TRBV18 to TRBJ2-5; TRBD1 agrees at 7 bases. Losses at the gene ends were 3 bases for V and 4 bases for J; bases not matched to a gene: 14. Germline values: CDR1 KGHSH, CDR2 LQKENI. This CDR3 has 17 amino acids. The CDR3 loop is CASSPQRQGTTAETQYF. Here the CDR3 DNA reads TGTGCCAGCTCACCGCAACGACAGGGAACCACCGCAGAGACCCAGTACTTC.

There are a few counts of this clone. This chain joins TRBV6-1 and TRBJ1-3; tentative D call: TRBD1 (5 bases). Germline lookup yields CDR1 MNHNS and CDR2 SASEGT. This CDR3 region has 14 residues. V was pared by 6 bases and J by 1 base, with 10 bases between. CDR3 DNA sequence: TGTGCCAGCAGCGTAGGGACTTCTGGAAACACCATATATTTT. It is translated as CASSVGTSGNTIYF.

Notes on this clone: At one end the junction does not follow the germline gene, possibly because of a read error. This chain connects TRBV10-3 to TRBJ2-7; possibly TRBD2 for D (5 bases). Germline CDR1 reads ENHRY; CDR2 reads SYGVKD. The CDR3 has 15 residues. CDR3 sequence: CAISEVGGKPYEQYF. The CDR3 DNA reads TGTGCCATCAGTGAGGTTGGAGGTAAACCCTACGAGCAGTACTTT.

This chain uses TRBV27 with TRBJ1-2; no reliable D call. The CDR3 spans 17 residues. The V end lost 3 bases, the J end lost 4 bases, and 21 bases lay between the germline ends. The V gene's germline CDR1 is MNHEY and CDR2 SMNVEV (reference sequence). CDR3 in amino acids: CASSLVNVEGILYGYTF. The CDR3 DNA reads TGTGCCAGCAGTTTGGTTAATGTGGAGGGCATCCTCTATGGCTACACCTTC.

The chain is built from TRBV18 and TRBJ1-1; D remains ambiguous. Trimming pared 3 bases from V and 0 bases from J, leaving 5 bases between. Per the germline V gene, CDR1 is KGHSH and CDR2 is LQKENI. This CDR3 is built from 13 residues. The CDR3 here is CASSPRLNTEAFF. CDR3 sequence (DNA): TGTGCCAGCTCACCCCGGTTGAACACTGAAGCTTTCTTT.